The T cell receptor beta chain under discussion was sequenced for a study of Ad26.COV2.S vaccination and SARS-CoV-2 variants. Regarding the study as a whole: Total responses of T cells may have been underestimated by the analyses of TCR breadth and depth.

Sequencing used immunoSEQ multiplex PCR; TCRdb keeps in-frame clones, though not all of them. The sample lists some 180,000 clones; around nine tenths were seen once. Deletions cut 0 bases from V and 4 bases from J, with 17 bases between. CDR3 length: 17 residues. The V gene's germline CDR1 is MNHNS and CDR2 SASEGT. Worth noting for this clone: Its target is unknown.

The rearrangement links TRBV6-1 to TRBJ2-3; D is possibly TRBD1 (6 bases). The sequences come from peripheral blood, collected after recovery from COVID-19. The sequence came from a human donor who had recovered from COVID-19. The CDR3 DNA reads TGTGCCAGCAGTGAAGCCCCCCCAGGGGTAGTCCCAGATACGCAGTATTTT. As protein: CASSEAPPGVVPDTQYF.